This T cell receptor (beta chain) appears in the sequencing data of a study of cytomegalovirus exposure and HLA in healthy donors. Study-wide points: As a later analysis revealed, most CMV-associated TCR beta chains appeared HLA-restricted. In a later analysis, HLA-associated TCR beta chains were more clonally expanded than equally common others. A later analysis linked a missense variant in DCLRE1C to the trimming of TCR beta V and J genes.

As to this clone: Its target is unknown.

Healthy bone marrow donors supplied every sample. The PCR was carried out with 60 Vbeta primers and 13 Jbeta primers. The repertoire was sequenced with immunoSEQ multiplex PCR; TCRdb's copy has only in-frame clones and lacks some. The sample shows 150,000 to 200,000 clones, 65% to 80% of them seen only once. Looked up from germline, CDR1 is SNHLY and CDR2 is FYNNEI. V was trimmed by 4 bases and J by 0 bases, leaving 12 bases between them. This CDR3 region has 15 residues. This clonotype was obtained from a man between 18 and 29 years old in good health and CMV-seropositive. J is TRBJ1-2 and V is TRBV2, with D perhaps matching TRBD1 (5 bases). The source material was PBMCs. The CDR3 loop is CASSVRTPANYGYTF. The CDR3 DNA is TGTGCCAGCAGTGTTAGGACACCGGCTAACTATGGCTACACCTTC.